This entry features one T cell receptor (beta chain) sequence. CDR1 LNHDA and CDR2 SQIVND come from the germline V gene (reference sequence). The CDR3 totals 16 residues. V shed 3 bases and J 4 bases; nucleotides not matched to a gene: 5. Assay: immunoSEQ multiplex PCR; the TCRdb copy retains only in-frame clones and omits some. Here the sample spans about 140,000 clones, roughly 81% being singletons. The entry originates in a study of blood T cell repertoires in COVID-19. The overall study: The analysed material was cDNA or gDNA that came from T cells, B-cell-depleted T cells, or PBMCs.

The gene calls are TRBV19 and TRBJ2-1; 11 bases are shared with TRBD2. The receptor was isolated from a human donor with acute or convalescent COVID-19. The donor label of this sample is uncertain. Sample: peripheral blood. CDR3 protein: CASSILLAGGYNEQFF. CDR3 sequence (DNA): TGTGCCAGTAGTATTCTCCTAGCGGGAGGTTACAATGAGCAGTTCTTC.